This paragraph covers one T cell receptor (beta chain) sequence. V was pared by 2 bases and J by 7 bases, with 6 bases between. Germline loops: CDR1 MNHEY, CDR2 SMNVEV (reference sequence). The CDR3 length is 12 residues. This sample is drawn from a study of shared T cell receptors in the human thymus. Repertoires were generated with immunoSEQ multiplex PCR, while TCRdb's copy carries only in-frame clones and drops some. This sample carries hundreds of thousands of clones, roughly 94% of them seen once, and the ten largest clones take around 0.018%. The TCR was taken from a human donor. V and J are TRBV27 and TRBJ2-1; D is undetermined. Sequenced material: thymocytes. The CDR3 DNA sequence: TGTGCCAGCAGTTTACCACCGAATGAGCAGTTCTTC. This encodes CASSLPPNEQFF.